This TCR beta chain was profiled in a study of T cell responses to AZD1222 COVID-19 vaccine (dated by TCRdb to the early 2020s). Background for the entire study: AZD1222 recipients given second doses at about 4 weeks or at about 12 weeks were pooled, since spike-specific TCR depth and breadth were not found to differ between the two schedules. Trial participants were enrolled by age into subgroups of 18-55, 56-69 and 70-plus years, and around 150, 28 and 57 TCR-sequenced participants, respectively, were included in these subgroups. A total of 233 trial participants underwent TCR sequencing, of whom roughly 210 had received two doses of AZD1222 and about 25 had received two doses of the MenACWY control vaccine. Summary of the overall study and its limitations: No day 14 peak-response samples were available, so repertoires were characterized only after the peak T cell response. Participants were mostly white British, with more females than males. The authors suggested clonal diversity may have been underestimated. Conclusions about previously exposed vaccinees are limited because only five to seven AZD1222 recipients were SARS-CoV-2 seropositive at baseline. Vaccine-associated CD4 TCRs spanned the whole spike protein, with dominant responses in regions 160-218 and 743-854. The 56-69-year group was small, and its depth increase did not reach significance, likely because of low power. A significant rise in spike-specific TCR breadth and depth was observed after two AZD1222 doses relative to day 0 and relative to MenACWY recipients. Nearly half of unique spike-specific TCRs reportedly recognized epitopes outside regions mutated in the B.1.351 and B.1.1.7 variants.

V is pared back by 4 bases and J by 1 base, with 13 bases lying between the germline termini. The CDR3, from cysteine to phenylalanine, totals 15 residues. Only the CDR3 DNA stays, 45 bases, in frame from base 1. The germline V gene encodes CDR1 MRHNA and CDR2 SNTAGT. The CDR3 regions of human TCRbeta chains were subjected to immunosequencing. As for the authors' bioinformatics: Repertoire TCRs were matched against a reference library of SARS-CoV-2-specific TCRs generated with the MIRA antigen-specificity platform. Breadth meant the fraction of unique TCRs that were SARS-CoV-2-associated, whereas depth meant the fraction of total T cells that were SARS-CoV-2-associated. Each spike-specific TCR was assigned to its reactive spike region and to a CD4 or CD8 class using the MIRA data. Log10-transformed breadth and depth values were compared by one-way ANOVA with Sidak's multiple comparisons tests. TCRdb holds this immuneACCESS table with in-frame rearrangements only. Some clones are missing; in checked studies, unresolved V genes explain under half, and the rest has no known cause. D and trimming come from the DNA, and the V and J calls and clone size come from that table. Within this sample are about 99,000 clones, with about 92% of them counted one time only. The ten largest clones add up to 12% of the sample.

What this sample's time point label stands for: baseline before first vaccination. Vaccinee samples were obtained from the UK trials COV001 and COV002, which included a single-blind randomized controlled phase 2/3 trial of AZD1222 (ChAdOx1 nCoV-19) in healthy adults. For TCRbeta chain sequencing, PBMC samples were collected from trial participants at day 0 and at day 28 after the second dose. Details on this clone: It lacks a known antigen. No much larger clone exists at a distance of one base, and base qualities are not known.

The receptor's source is an adult in good health. Sequencing used peripheral blood, obtained on day 0 of AZD1222 vaccination. The chain was built from TRBV6-4 and TRBJ2-5; perhaps TRBD1 is the D gene, with 6 bases matching. The DNA sequence reads TGTGCCAGCAGTGCACGATGGGGGCCCCAAGAGACCCAGTACTTC. Its protein product is CASSARWGPQETQYF.